Listed below are T cell receptor beta chains from one sample, sequenced in a study of blood T cell repertoires in COVID-19. Libraries were prepared by immunoSEQ multiplex PCR; TCRdb keeps only in-frame clonotypes and omits some of them. This sample has roughly 280,000 clones; 75% to 90% occur once, and the top ten carry 2% to 2.5%. The sequenced material came from PBMCs or T cells enriched from blood (not recorded which). The source of these receptors is a woman in her late teens or twenties who had recovered from COVID-19. Both conserved end residues are part of each CDR3. Fields, in order: V gene, J gene, D gene, clone size, CDR3 DNA, CDR3 protein. D genes are given only for firm matches. Expanded clones get a size class; other rows say once, few or many, or leave the size out.

>TRBV7-9|TRBJ1-1|TRBD1|.
TGTGCCAGCAGCTCGGACAGGGGGCGGACTGAAGCTTTCTTT
CASSSDRGRTEAFF
>TRBV14|TRBJ1-1|TRBD1|once
TGTGCCAGCAGCCAAGTTGCGGGACAGGGCACTGAAGCTTTCTTT
CASSQVAGQGTEAFF
>TRBV6-6|TRBJ2-5|.|.
TGTGCCAGCAGTTACTCTCGCAACGTCGGTCTGGAGACCCAGTACTTC
CASSYSRNVGLETQYF
>TRBV5-1|TRBJ1-1|.|.
TGCGCCAGCAGTGTGGACAGTATGAACACTGAAGCTTTCTTT
CASSVDSMNTEAFF
>TRBV5-1|TRBJ2-3|TRBD2|.
TGCGCCAGCAGCATCGGACTAGCGGAGTATTTT
CASSIGLAEYF
>TRBV5-4|TRBJ2-3|TRBD1|few
TGTGCCAGCAGCTTGGGACAGGGCAGCACAGATACGCAGTATTTT
CASSLGQGSTDTQYF
>TRBV9|TRBJ1-2|.|.
TGTGCCAGCAGCGTAGCTGGGCAGGGGAATGGCTACACCTTC
CASSVAGQGNGYTF
>TRBV6-5|TRBJ1-6|.|once
TGTGCCAGCAGTACTACAGGGTTTGGTTCACCCCTCCACTTT
CASSTTGFGSPLHF
>TRBV2|TRBJ1-1|.|.
TGTGCCAATTACCGGGAGAACACTGAAGCTTTCTTT
CANYRENTEAFF
>TRBV30|TRBJ1-2|TRBD1|.
TGTGCCCTTCAAGGACAGGAGAGTCGGTATGGCTACACCTTC
CALQGQESRYGYTF
>TRBV5-4|TRBJ2-5|TRBD2|.
TGTGCCAGCAGCTTGCAGGGCGGACTAGGTGAGACCCAGTACTTC
CASSLQGGLGETQYF
>TRBV19|TRBJ1-3|TRBD1|.
TGTGCCAGTAGTAATAAGGACAGGCCCTCTGGAAACACCATATATTTT
CASSNKDRPSGNTIYF
>TRBV14|TRBJ1-4|.|.
TGTGCCAGCAGCCAAGAAAGTCACCCCCGGTCCTTTACAACTAATGAAAAACTGTTTTTT
CASSQESHPRSFTTNEKLFF
>TRBV7-2|TRBJ1-6|TRBD1|.
TGTGCCAGCAGCTTAGCCGCAGGGGGTTATTCACCCCTCCACTTT
CASSLAAGGYSPLHF
>TRBV2|TRBJ1-4|TRBD1|.
TGTGCCAGCAGCCGCGACAGGGGTGGAAGTGAAAAACTGTTTTTT
CASSRDRGGSEKLFF
>TRBV2|TRBJ2-7|.|.
TGTGCCAGCAGTGCAGGTAGCGTGGGCTACGAGCAGTACTTC
CASSAGSVGYEQYF
>TRBV4-1|TRBJ2-7|.|.
TGCGCCAGCAGCCAAGACCCGGTCGGCTACGAGCAGTACTTC
CASSQDPVGYEQYF
>TRBV29-1|TRBJ1-3|TRBD1|.
TGCAGCGTTGAAGGACAGGGCCTCTCTGGAAACACCATATATTTT
CSVEGQGLSGNTIYF
>TRBV10-3|TRBJ2-3|.|few
TGTGCCATCAGTGCAGGGGGAGGAGATACGCAGTATTTT
CAISAGGGDTQYF
>TRBV3-1/TRBV3-2|TRBJ1-2|.|once
TGTGCCAGCAGCCAAGCACGAGGGGGTAGTGGCTACACCTTC
CASSQARGGSGYTF
>TRBV3-1/TRBV3-2|TRBJ2-3|TRBD1|once
TGTGCCAGCAGCCAAGATTCTACAGGGGGCACAGATACGCAGTATTTT
CASSQDSTGGTDTQYF
>TRBV5-4|TRBJ2-1|TRBD2|.
TGTGCCAGCAGCTTGACTAGCGGAGATTACAATGAGCAGTTCTTC
CASSLTSGDYNEQFF
>TRBV4-2|TRBJ2-1|.|.
TGTGCCAGCAGCCAAGAGTATGGCGGGGCCTACAATGAGCAGTTCTTC
CASSQEYGGAYNEQFF
>TRBV28|TRBJ1-2|.|.
TGTGCCGCCCAACCAGGGTTGAAGTATGGCTACACCTTC
CAAQPGLKYGYTF
>TRBV5-4|TRBJ2-1|TRBD2|.
TGTGCCAGCAGTCCGACCACTAGCGGCTGGTACAATGAGCAGTTCTTC
CASSPTTSGWYNEQFF
>TRBV19|TRBJ1-5|.|.
TGTGCCAGTAGTAGATCGGGGGATCAGCCCCAGCATTTT
CASSRSGDQPQHF
>TRBV18|TRBJ1-2|.|.
TGTGCCAGCTCACCGGAACAGAACTATGGCTACACCTTC
CASSPEQNYGYTF
>TRBV2|TRBJ1-1|.|.
TGTGCCAGCAGTGAAGATCGGTACACTGAAGCTTTCTTT
CASSEDRYTEAFF
>TRBV5-1|TRBJ2-3|TRBD1|.
TGCGCCAGCAGACCCAGACCGGGACAGGGGTTAACAGATACGCAGTATTTT
CASRPRPGQGLTDTQYF
>TRBV7-2|TRBJ2-1|.|.
TGTGCCAGCAGCTTAGAAGACTGGTACAATGAGCAGTTCTTC
CASSLEDWYNEQFF
>TRBV25-1|TRBJ2-1|.|.
TGTGCCAGCAGTGCGGACAGTCCAGGGAGAAACAATGAGCAGTTCTTC
CASSADSPGRNNEQFF
>TRBV5-1|TRBJ2-6|.|.
TGCGCCAGCAGCTTGGTAGGGGGTGGACCTGGGGCCAACGTCCTGACTTTC
CASSLVGGGPGANVLTF
>TRBV6-5|TRBJ1-4|TRBD1|.
TGTGCCAGCACGCTCCAGGGGGGTAATGAAAAACTGTTTTTT
CASTLQGGNEKLFF
>TRBV3-1/TRBV3-2|TRBJ2-5|TRBD2|.
TGTGCCAGCAGCCAAATTCTAGCGGGGGGCCAAGAGACCCAGTACTTC
CASSQILAGGQETQYF
>TRBV6-5|TRBJ2-7|.|once
TGTGCCAGCAGTTCTACCTCATGGACAGCTTCCTACGAGCAGTACTTC
CASSSTSWTASYEQYF
>TRBV6-2/TRBV6-3|TRBJ2-7|TRBD1|.
TGTGCCAGCAGCCTCACAACCCGGACAGGGAAAGGCGAGCAGTACTTC
CASSLTTRTGKGEQYF
>TRBV19|TRBJ1-2|.|few
TGTGCCAGTAGTATGGGGCCACGGGCAGGCTATGGCTACACCTTC
CASSMGPRAGYGYTF
>TRBV5-1|TRBJ2-3|TRBD2|.
TGCGCCAGCAGCTATGCTAGCGGCAGCACAGATACGCAGTATTTT
CASSYASGSTDTQYF
>TRBV5-1|TRBJ2-7|TRBD1|.
TGCGCCAGCAGCCCACAGACAGGGACGTACGAGCAGTACTTC
CASSPQTGTYEQYF
>TRBV5-1|TRBJ2-5|TRBD2|.
TGCGCCAGCTCCGGGACTAGCGGGGGCCAAGAGACCCAGTACTTC
CASSGTSGGQETQYF
>TRBV27|TRBJ1-1|TRBD1|.
TGTGCCAGCAGTTCCCGGGACAGGGGGAACACTGAAGCTTTCTTT
CASSSRDRGNTEAFF
>TRBV5-4|TRBJ1-2|TRBD1|.
TGTGCCAGCAGCTTGGGACAGGGAAGCGGAGGCTACACCTTC
CASSLGQGSGGYTF
>TRBV11-1|TRBJ2-7|TRBD1|.
TGTGCCAGCAGCCCTTCAGGGGGTAACGAGCAGTACTTC
CASSPSGGNEQYF
>TRBV5-1|TRBJ2-1|TRBD2|.
TGCGCCAGCAGCGTCTTACCTACTAGCGGGGGGGCCAATGAGCAGTTCTTC
CASSVLPTSGGANEQFF
>TRBV5-5|TRBJ2-7|TRBD2|.
TGTGCCAGCAGCGGGGGACTAGCGGGCGAGCAGTACTTC
CASSGGLAGEQYF
>TRBV4-2|TRBJ1-1|.|.
TGTGCCAGCAGCCAGGCAGGGAACACTGAAGCTTTCTTT
CASSQAGNTEAFF
>TRBV10-1|TRBJ1-1|.|.
TGCGCCAGCAGTGAGTTTCAGGGTATCTCTGAAGCTTTCTTT
CASSEFQGISEAFF
>TRBV5-1|TRBJ2-7|TRBD2|.
TGCGCCAGCGTGCAGGGGACTAGCGGCGCCTACGAGCAGTACTTC
CASVQGTSGAYEQYF
>TRBV12-5|TRBJ2-1|TRBD1|.
TGTGCTAGTGGTTTGGTAGGCGAGGGGGCAAGGGATGAGCAGTTCTTC
CASGLVGEGARDEQFF
>TRBV2|TRBJ1-1|.|once
TGTGCCAGCATGCTTACAGCTCACACTGAAGCTTTCTTT
CASMLTAHTEAFF
>TRBV19|TRBJ2-2|TRBD1|.
TGTGCCAGTATGACAGGGTGGACCGGGGAGCTGTTTTTT
CASMTGWTGELFF
>TRBV7-6|TRBJ2-7|.|.
TGTGCCAGCAGCCTACGTAGGAGGGACGAGCAGTACTTC
CASSLRRRDEQYF
>TRBV6-6|TRBJ2-7|.|once
TGTGCCAGCAGTTACTCGAACGAGGGTTACGAGCAGTACTTC
CASSYSNEGYEQYF
>TRBV5-4|TRBJ1-4|.|.
TGTGCCAGCAGCTCGTCAGGGTCCCTCAATGAAAAACTGTTTTTT
CASSSSGSLNEKLFF
>TRBV9|TRBJ2-1|.|.
TGTGCCAGCAGCGCCAGCGATTCCTACAATGAGCAGTTCTTC
CASSASDSYNEQFF